This TCR beta chain was sequenced in a study of shared clonotypes between healthy human individuals. Note on this clone: What it recognizes is unknown.

The method was immunoSEQ multiplex PCR; TCRdb's version includes in-frame clones alone and lacks a portion of them. Counted here are roughly 2.1 million clones, roughly 91% occurring once; the ten biggest clones make up 1.7%. J was trimmed by 4 bases and V by 7 bases; bases with no gene match: 9. The germline gives CDR1 MGHDK, CDR2 SYGVNS. This CDR3 is 16 amino acids long. Overall study findings and caveats: Memory subsets generally showed lower estimated richness than naive subsets. Tissue TCR repertoires likely differ from these blood-only repertoires.

In the naive CD8 group, cells lacked CD45RO and were positively selected for CCR7, so terminally differentiated effector memory CD45RA+ cells were left out. The sequence came from a man aged 18-30 years in good health. Some clones in this sample may be carry-over from other donors' samples. V and J are TRBV25-1 and TRBJ2-5; 13 bases match TRBD2. The specimen was naive CD8+ T cells from PBMCs. The CDR3 region has the DNA TGTGCCAGCATGGGGAGGAGACTAGCGGGAGGAGAGACCCAGTACTTC. Translation: CASMGRRLAGGETQYF.